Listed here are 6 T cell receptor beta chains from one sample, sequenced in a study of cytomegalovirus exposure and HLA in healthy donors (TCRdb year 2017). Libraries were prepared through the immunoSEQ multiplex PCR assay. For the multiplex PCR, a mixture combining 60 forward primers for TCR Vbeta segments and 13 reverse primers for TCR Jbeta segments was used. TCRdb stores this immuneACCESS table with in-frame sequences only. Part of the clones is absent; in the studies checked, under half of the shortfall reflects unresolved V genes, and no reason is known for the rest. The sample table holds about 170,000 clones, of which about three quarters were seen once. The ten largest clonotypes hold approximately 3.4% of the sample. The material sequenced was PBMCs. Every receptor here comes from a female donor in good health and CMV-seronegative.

CDR3 region: CAWRLAGGETQYF. Here the CDR3 DNA reads TGTGCCTGGCGGCTAGCGGGAGGAGAGACCCAGTACTTC. The genes are TRBV30 and TRBJ2-5, with 11 positions matching TRBD2. J lost 4 bases, V lost 5 bases, and 3 bases had no gene match. The CDR3 spans 13 residues. The germline V gene encodes CDR1 GTSNPN and CDR2 SVGIG (reference sequence).

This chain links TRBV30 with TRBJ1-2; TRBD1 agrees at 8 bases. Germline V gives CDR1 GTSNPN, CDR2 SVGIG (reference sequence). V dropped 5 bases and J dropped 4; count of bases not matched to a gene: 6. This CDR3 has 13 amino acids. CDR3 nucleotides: TGTGCCTGGCCGGACAGGGCGAGCTATGGCTACACCTTC. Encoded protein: CAWPDRASYGYTF.

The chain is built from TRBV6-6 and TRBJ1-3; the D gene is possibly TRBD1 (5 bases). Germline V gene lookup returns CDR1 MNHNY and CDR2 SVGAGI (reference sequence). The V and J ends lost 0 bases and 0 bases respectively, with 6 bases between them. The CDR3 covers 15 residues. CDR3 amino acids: CASSYSGRSGNTIYF. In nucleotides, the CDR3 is TGTGCCAGCAGTTACTCGGGGCGCTCTGGAAACACCATATATTTT.

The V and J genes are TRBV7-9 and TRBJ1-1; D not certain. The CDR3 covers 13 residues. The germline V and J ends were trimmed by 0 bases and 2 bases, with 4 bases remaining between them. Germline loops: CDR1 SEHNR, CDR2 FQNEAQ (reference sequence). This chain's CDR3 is CASSLAHNTEAFF. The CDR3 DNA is TGTGCCAGCAGCTTAGCACATAACACTGAAGCTTTCTTT. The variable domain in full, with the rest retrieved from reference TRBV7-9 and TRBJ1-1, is DTGVSQNPRHKITKRGQNVTFRCDPISEHNRLYWYRQTLGQGPEFLTYFQNEAQLEKSRLLSDRFSAERPKGSFSTLEIQRTEQGDSAMYLCASSLAHNTEAFFGQGTRLTVV.

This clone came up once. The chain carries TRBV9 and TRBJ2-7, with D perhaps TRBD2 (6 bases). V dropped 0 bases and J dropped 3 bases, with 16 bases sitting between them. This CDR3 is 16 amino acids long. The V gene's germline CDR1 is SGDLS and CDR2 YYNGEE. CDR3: CASSVGPAGGNYEQYF. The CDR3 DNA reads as TGTGCCAGCAGCGTAGGACCAGCGGGCGGTAACTACGAGCAGTACTTC.

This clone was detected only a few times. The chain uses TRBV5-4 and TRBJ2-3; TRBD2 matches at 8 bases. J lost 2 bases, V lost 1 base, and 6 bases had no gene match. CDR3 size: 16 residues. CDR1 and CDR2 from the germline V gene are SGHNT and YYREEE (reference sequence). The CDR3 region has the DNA TGTGCCAGCAGCTTGATCGGGAGGGGGACCACAGATACGCAGTATTTT. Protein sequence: CASSLIGRGTTDTQYF.